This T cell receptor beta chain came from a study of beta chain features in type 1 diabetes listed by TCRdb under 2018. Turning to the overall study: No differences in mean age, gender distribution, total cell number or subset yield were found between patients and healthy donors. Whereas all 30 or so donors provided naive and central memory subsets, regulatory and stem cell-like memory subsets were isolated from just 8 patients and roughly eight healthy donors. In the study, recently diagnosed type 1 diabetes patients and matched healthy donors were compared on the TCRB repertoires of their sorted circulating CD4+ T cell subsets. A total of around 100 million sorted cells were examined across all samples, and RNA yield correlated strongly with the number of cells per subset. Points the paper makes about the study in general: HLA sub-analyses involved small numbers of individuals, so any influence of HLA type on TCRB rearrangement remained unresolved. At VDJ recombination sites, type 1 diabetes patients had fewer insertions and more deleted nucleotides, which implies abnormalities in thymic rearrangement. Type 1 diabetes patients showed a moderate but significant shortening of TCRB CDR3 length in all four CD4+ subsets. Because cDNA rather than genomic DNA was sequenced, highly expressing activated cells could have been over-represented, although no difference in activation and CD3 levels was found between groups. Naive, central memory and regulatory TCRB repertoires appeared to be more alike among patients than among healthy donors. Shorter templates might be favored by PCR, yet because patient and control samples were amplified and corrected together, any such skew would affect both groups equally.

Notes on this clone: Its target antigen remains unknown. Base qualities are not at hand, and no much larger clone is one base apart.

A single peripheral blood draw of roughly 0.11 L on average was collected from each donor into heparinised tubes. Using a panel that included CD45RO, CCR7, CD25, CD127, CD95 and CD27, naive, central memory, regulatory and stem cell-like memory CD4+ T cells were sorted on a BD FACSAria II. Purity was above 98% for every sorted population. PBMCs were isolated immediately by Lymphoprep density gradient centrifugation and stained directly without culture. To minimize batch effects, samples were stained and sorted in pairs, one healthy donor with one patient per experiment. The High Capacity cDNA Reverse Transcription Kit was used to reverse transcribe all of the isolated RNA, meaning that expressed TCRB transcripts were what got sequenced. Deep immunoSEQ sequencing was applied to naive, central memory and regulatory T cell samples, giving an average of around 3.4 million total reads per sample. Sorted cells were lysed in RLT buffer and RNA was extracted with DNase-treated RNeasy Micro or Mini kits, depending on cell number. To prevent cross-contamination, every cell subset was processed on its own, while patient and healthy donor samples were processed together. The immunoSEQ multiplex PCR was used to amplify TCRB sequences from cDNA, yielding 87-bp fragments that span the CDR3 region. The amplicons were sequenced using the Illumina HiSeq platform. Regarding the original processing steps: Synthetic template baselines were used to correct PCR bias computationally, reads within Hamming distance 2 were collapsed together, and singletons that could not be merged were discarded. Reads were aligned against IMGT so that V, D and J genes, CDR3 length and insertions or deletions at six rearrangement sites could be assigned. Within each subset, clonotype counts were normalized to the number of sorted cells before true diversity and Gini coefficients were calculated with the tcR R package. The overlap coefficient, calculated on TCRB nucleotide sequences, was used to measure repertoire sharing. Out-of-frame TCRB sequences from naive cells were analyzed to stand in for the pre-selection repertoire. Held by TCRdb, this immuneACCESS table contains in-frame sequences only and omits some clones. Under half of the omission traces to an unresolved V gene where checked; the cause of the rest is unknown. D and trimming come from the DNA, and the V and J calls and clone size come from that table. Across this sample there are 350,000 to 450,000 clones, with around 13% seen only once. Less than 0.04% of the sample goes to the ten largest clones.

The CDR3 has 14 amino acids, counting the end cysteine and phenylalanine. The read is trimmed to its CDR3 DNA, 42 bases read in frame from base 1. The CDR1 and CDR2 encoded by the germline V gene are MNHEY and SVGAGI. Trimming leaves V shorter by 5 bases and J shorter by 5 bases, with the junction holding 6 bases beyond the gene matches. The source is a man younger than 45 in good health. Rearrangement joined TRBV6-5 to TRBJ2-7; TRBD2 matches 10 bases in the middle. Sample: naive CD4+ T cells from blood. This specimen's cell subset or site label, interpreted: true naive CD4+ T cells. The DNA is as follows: TGTGCCAGCAGTCCCCGAACTAGCGGGGACGAGCAGTACTTC. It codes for CASSPRTSGDEQYF.